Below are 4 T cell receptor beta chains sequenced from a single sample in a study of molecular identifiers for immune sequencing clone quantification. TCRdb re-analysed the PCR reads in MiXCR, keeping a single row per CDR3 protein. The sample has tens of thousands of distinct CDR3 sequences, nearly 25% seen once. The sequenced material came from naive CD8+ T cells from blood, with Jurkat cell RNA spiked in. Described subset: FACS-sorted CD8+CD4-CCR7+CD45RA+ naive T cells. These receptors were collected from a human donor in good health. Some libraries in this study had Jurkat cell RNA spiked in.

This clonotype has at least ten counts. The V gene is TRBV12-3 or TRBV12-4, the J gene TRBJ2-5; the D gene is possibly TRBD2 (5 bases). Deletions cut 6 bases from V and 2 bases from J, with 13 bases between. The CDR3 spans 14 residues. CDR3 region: CASSPGLAQETQYF. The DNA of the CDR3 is TGTGCCAGCAGCCCCGGACTCGCTCAAGAGACCCAGTACTTC.

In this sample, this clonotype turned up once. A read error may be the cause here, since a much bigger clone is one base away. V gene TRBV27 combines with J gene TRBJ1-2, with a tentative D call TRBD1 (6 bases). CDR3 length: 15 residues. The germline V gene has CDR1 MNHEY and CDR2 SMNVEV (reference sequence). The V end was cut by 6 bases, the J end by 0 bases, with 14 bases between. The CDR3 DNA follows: TGTGCCAGCAGGGTGTTACAGGGTGCTAACTATGGCTACACCTTC. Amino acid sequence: CASRVLQGANYGYTF.

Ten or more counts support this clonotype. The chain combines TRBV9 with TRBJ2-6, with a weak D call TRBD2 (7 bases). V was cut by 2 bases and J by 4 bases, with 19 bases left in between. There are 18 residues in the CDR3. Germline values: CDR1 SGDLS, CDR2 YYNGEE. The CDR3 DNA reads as TGTGCCAGCAGCGTTGGGGGGGCCCCTGGTTCGGGGGCCAACGTCCTGACTTTC. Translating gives CASSVGGAPGSGANVLTF.

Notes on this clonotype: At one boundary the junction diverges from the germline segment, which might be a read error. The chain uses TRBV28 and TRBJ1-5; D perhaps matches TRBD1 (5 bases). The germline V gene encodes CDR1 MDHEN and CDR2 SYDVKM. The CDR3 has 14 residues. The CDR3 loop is CASSLFSGLPPPHF. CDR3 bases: TGTGCCAGCAGTTTATTTTCGGGGCTTCCGCCCCCGCATTTT.